One sample yielded the 6 T cell receptor beta chains listed below, sequenced in a study of T-cell memory formation after mild COVID-19. TCRdb reprocessed the 5' RACE reads via MiXCR and lists one record per CDR3 protein. The sample lists fewer than 650,000 distinct CDR3 sequences, roughly 17% occurring once. Sequenced: PBMCs or a T cell subset sorted from them (not recorded which). All receptors come from an adult woman who had mild COVID-19 (a few samples of this study predate the infection). Cell type and time point are not known.

In this sample, this clonotype turned up once. V is TRBV10-3 and J is TRBJ2-7; a possible D gene is TRBD2 (6 bases). The germline V gene encodes CDR1 ENHRY and CDR2 SYGVKD. The germline V and J ends were trimmed by 6 bases and 7 bases, with 16 bases remaining between them. The CDR3 consists of 13 residues. The CDR3 protein is CAIRGRGGGEQYF. CDR3 bases: TGTGCCATCAGAGGGCGGGGCGGAGGGGAGCAGTACTTC.

This clonotype came up a few times. The chain links TRBV6-2 or TRBV6-3 to TRBJ2-3; D unresolved. CDR1 is MNHEY and CDR2 is SVGEGT in the germline V gene. CDR3 length: 14 amino acids. The ends were cut back, 3 bases at V and 3 bases at J, with 10 bases in the middle. CDR3 residues: CASSYMAETDTQYF. In DNA, the CDR3 is TGTGCCAGCAGTTATATGGCAGAGACAGATACGCAGTATTTT.

This clonotype was picked up a small number of times. The V gene is TRBV6-5, the J gene TRBJ2-1; 11 bases agree with TRBD2. Germline V gene data show CDR1 as MNHEY and CDR2 as SVGAGI. V dropped 5 bases and J dropped 3; count of bases not matched to a gene: 12. The CDR3 runs 18 residues. The CDR3 DNA reads as TGTGCCAGCAGTGCCGCCTATAGCGGGGGGGCTTTCTACAATGAGCAGTTCTTC. It specifies CASSAAYSGGAFYNEQFF.

This clonotype has a handful of counts. This chain joins TRBV7-9 and TRBJ1-1; D is uncertain. This CDR3 region has 15 residues. CDR1 is SEHNR, CDR2 FQNEAQ, per germline (reference sequence). Trimming left V 3 bases short and J 0 bases short, with 11 bases between. The CDR3 loop is CASSLAGPMNTEAFF. CDR3 DNA: TGTGCCAGCAGCTTGGCAGGACCCATGAACACTGAAGCTTTCTTT.

This clonotype was picked up a small number of times. The V call is TRBV6-5, the J call TRBJ1-1; D is ambiguous. The CDR3 has 13 residues. The germline gives CDR1 MNHEY, CDR2 SVGAGI. The V end lost 8 bases, the J end lost 0 bases, and 10 bases lay between the germline ends. CDR3 region: CASLVLMNTEAFF. The CDR3 nucleotides read TGTGCCAGCCTCGTACTGATGAACACTGAAGCTTTCTTT.

This clonotype has more than one count but fewer than ten. The chain combines TRBV3-1 with TRBJ2-1; 7 nucleotides match TRBD2. Germline V gives CDR1 LGHDT, CDR2 YNNKEL (reference sequence). The J segment lost 8 bases and the V segment lost 1 base, leaving 8 bases of the junction unmatched. There are 15 residues in the CDR3. The CDR3 spells CASSQVRGVFHEQFF. In nucleotides, the CDR3 is TGTGCCAGCAGCCAAGTCCGGGGGGTATTCCATGAGCAGTTCTTC.